This TCR beta chain appears in the sequencing data of a study of blood T cell repertoires in COVID-19 (dated by TCRdb to between 2020 and 2021). Describing the broader study: Samples covering the acute and convalescent phases of COVID-19 were provided by collaborators in the United States, Italy and Spain. A de-identified subject ID, COVID-19 status, age in years and sex were almost always included in the sample metadata. Subjects who had been exposed to COVID-19, were actively infected with it, or had recovered from it provided the deeply sampled blood TCRbeta repertoires that made up the dataset. The prospective study material was composed of cDNA or gDNA derived from T cells, B-cell-depleted T cells, or PBMCs. The repertoires were released in a freely available public database meant as a resource for research on the immune response to SARS-CoV-2. Samples came from the ongoing ImmuneRACE study (first 160 participants) plus 1,254 subjects from 6 global collaborators. Where available, HLA class I and class II types were obtained from metadata supplied by the sample provider rather than from assay-based typing. Study-wide findings and limitations: The quantity of clinical and demographic metadata differed by source and by participant and was supplied without curation.

Collaborating institutions collected whole blood in K2EDTA tubes following their own protocols. For TCRbeta analysis, collaborator samples were shipped as frozen whole blood, as isolated PBMCs, or as DNA extracted from either sample type. In the case of this clone: Its specific antigen is unknown. Per-base quality was not reported, and no clone a single base away is much larger than it.

The immunoSEQ Assay, a bias-controlled multiplex PCR, was used to amplify TCRbeta CDR3 regions from genomic DNA. Per the authors' processing: Nucleated cell counts per sample were estimated from amplification of reference gene primers within the assay. Sequence reads were collapsed and filtered to measure the absolute abundance of every unique TCRbeta CDR3 rearrangement. Productive Simpson clonality was computed per sample as the square root of Simpson's diversity index over productive rearrangements. TCRdb provides this immuneACCESS table in a form limited to in-frame rearrangements. Some clones are lacking; in checked studies, under half of them reflect an unresolved V gene, and why the rest are absent is not known. Clonal size and the V and J genes are those of that table, whereas D and trimming came from the DNA. The sample includes tens of thousands of clones, with about four fifths observed a single time. The leading ten clones occupy 28% of the sample.

Inclusive of the bounding cysteine and phenylalanine, the CDR3 is 16 residues long. The DNA shown is the 48-base CDR3, in frame from base 1. CDR1 and CDR2 are read off the germline V gene (reference sequence) as LNHDA and SQIVND. At the junction V is shortened by 4 bases and J by 3 bases, with 16 bases in between. This sequence was found in a man aged 65 to 85 with acute or convalescent COVID-19. The receptor chain draws on TRBV19 and TRBJ1-5; the D gene is perhaps TRBD1, on 6 matching bases. The sequencing sample was made of peripheral blood. The DNA reads TGTGCCAGTAGTAAATTCGCCAGGGGTTACAATCAGCCCCAGCATTTT. It translates to CASSKFARGYNQPQHF. Here the CDR3 is joined to the reference TRBV19 and TRBJ1-5 genes, and the full variable domain is: DGGITQSPKYLFRKEGQNVTLSCEQNLNHDAMYWYRQDPGQGLRLIYYSQIVNDFQKGDIAEGYSVSREKKESFPLTVTSAQKNPTAFYLCASSKFARGYNQPQHFGDGTRLSIL.